One and the same sample provided the 18 T cell receptor beta chains below, sequenced in a study of T cell repertoires in cytomegalovirus infection. TCRdb reprocessed the reads with MiXCR, giving one entry per CDR3 protein. The sample shows about 530,000 distinct CDR3 sequences, about 25% of them seen only once. The material sequenced was PBMCs. All receptors derive from a human donor in good health (CMV status not recorded). Some clones in this sample may be carry-over from other donors' samples.

In its sample, this clonotype was seen a few times. CDR3 DNA: TGCAGTGCTAGAGGGACTAGCGGGCTCGAGACCCAGTACTTC. Encoded protein: CSARGTSGLETQYF. This chain joins TRBV20-1 and TRBJ2-5; 11 bases line up with TRBD2. Germline-derived CDR1 and CDR2 are DFQATT and SNEGSKA (reference sequence). With 1 base clipped from V and 5 bases from J, the junction kept 3 bases outside the gene matches. The CDR3 covers 14 residues.

The J gene is TRBJ2-5, the V gene TRBV3-1; 14 nucleotides align to TRBD2. After removal of 6 bases from V and 5 bases from J, the junction contained 11 bases not matched to a gene. CDR1 is LGHDT, CDR2 YNNKEL, per germline (reference sequence). The CDR3 has 17 residues. CDR3 coding DNA: TGTGCCAGCAGTGACCCCGGGACTAGCGGGAGAAAGGAGACCCAGTACTTC. Its translation is CASSDPGTSGRKETQYF.

The chain combines TRBV6-5 with TRBJ1-1; no definite D call. Trimming stripped 6 bases from V and 3 bases from J, with 14 bases between. Germline assignment: CDR1 MNHEY and CDR2 SVGAGI. The CDR3 has 14 amino acids. The CDR3 coding sequence is TGTGCCAGCAGACTTGCAGGAGCGCACACTGAAGCTTTCTTT. This encodes CASRLAGAHTEAFF.

The chain links TRBV15 to TRBJ2-5; TRBD1 matches 9 bases. Germline loops: CDR1 LNHNV, CDR2 YYDKDF (reference sequence). V lost 1 base and J lost 3; bases outside the gene matches: 6. CDR3 size: 16 residues. CDR3 region: CATSRAPGQGKETQYF. CDR3 sequence (DNA): TGTGCCACCAGCAGAGCCCCGGGACAGGGAAAAGAGACCCAGTACTTC.

As regards this clonotype: The CDR3 ends on some other residue instead of the conserved phenylalanine or tryptophan, so this is likely a read error. The limits of the CDR3 on the DNA are not certain, so only TCRdb's listed CDR3 is given. This CDR3 is CASSSVGEVSL. The genes are TRBV14 and TRBJ2-3; the table calls TRBD2, which could not be checked here. The V gene's germline CDR1 is SGHDN and CDR2 FVKESK. The CDR3 length equals 11 residues, ends included.

The table lists this clonotype with a few counts. V and J are TRBV7-6 and TRBJ1-4; TRBD1 is a possible D gene (5 bases). Looked up from germline, CDR1 is SGHVS and CDR2 is FNYEAQ. This CDR3 has 14 residues. V was trimmed by 6 bases and J by 0 bases, leaving 8 bases between them. CDR3 DNA sequence: TGTGCCAGCAGTAAGACAGCAACTAATGAAAAACTGTTTTTT. It translates to CASSKTATNEKLFF.

This clonotype appeared many times. V and J are TRBV7-2 and TRBJ2-1; D remains ambiguous. Germline V gene sequence: CDR1 SGHTA, CDR2 FQGNSA. Trimming stripped 0 bases from V and 2 bases from J, with 2 bases between. The CDR3 spans 13 residues. This CDR3 reads CASSLAPYNEQFF. The CDR3 DNA follows: TGTGCCAGCAGCTTAGCCCCCTACAATGAGCAGTTCTTC.

There are a few counts of this clonotype. The chain employs TRBV5-6 and TRBJ2-7; the D call may be TRBD1 or TRBD2 (6 bases each). The length of the CDR3 is 16 residues. Per the germline V gene, CDR1 is SGHDT and CDR2 is YYEEEE. With 0 bases removed from V and 3 bases from J, the gap between germline ends came to 16 bases. The CDR3 sequence is CASSLVGGSGHYEQYF. The CDR3, as DNA: TGTGCCAGCAGCTTGGTCGGGGGCTCGGGACACTACGAGCAGTACTTC.

V is TRBV11-2 and J is TRBJ2-3; D not certain. Germline assignment: CDR1 SGHAT and CDR2 FQNNGV. CDR3 length: 15 residues. V dropped 3 bases and J dropped 0 bases, with 10 bases sitting between them. CDR3 region: CASSFQAGSTDTQYF. As DNA, the CDR3 is TGTGCCAGCAGCTTCCAAGCTGGTAGCACAGATACGCAGTATTTT.

There are a few counts of this clonotype. The V call is TRBV4-1, the J call TRBJ2-7; 16 bases line up with TRBD2. Germline lookup yields CDR1 MGHRA and CDR2 YSYEKL. The length of the CDR3 is 17 residues. The V gene end was trimmed by 2 bases and the J gene end by 4 bases; junction bases not matched to a gene: 5. The CDR3 here is CASSQPGLAGGPYEQYF. The CDR3 bases are TGCGCCAGCAGCCAACCGGGACTAGCGGGAGGGCCGTACGAGCAGTACTTC.

V gene TRBV28 combines with J gene TRBJ1-1; D unclear. CDR3 length equals 13 residues. V lost 8 bases and J 0 bases, leaving 10 bases between the germline ends. The germline CDR1 and CDR2 sequences are MDHEN and SYDVKM. In DNA form, the CDR3 reads TGTGCCAGCTCGGCGAGGCTGAACACTGAAGCTTTCTTT. It encodes CASSARLNTEAFF.

Ten or more counts support this clonotype. The chain is built from TRBV7-3 and TRBJ1-1, with unresolved D. Germline V gene lookup returns CDR1 SGHTA and CDR2 FQGTGA. The CDR3 covers 14 residues. Trimming stripped 5 bases from V and 1 base from J, with 11 bases between. CDR3 sequence (DNA): TGTGCCAGCAGCCCCGGGCACGGGAACACTGAAGCTTTCTTT. Amino acids: CASSPGHGNTEAFF.

The chain uses TRBV18 and TRBJ1-4, with D possibly matching TRBD1 (6 bases). This CDR3 contains 15 residues. Germline V lookup: CDR1 KGHSH, CDR2 LQKENI. Trimming stripped 1 base from V and 6 bases from J, with 12 bases between. The CDR3 bases are TGTGCCAGCTCACCACGACAGGAGCCTGATGAAAAACTGTTTTTT. Translation: CASSPRQEPDEKLFF.

In its sample, this clonotype was seen a few times. The gene calls are TRBV6-4 and TRBJ2-3, with 7 bases matching TRBD1. CDR1 and CDR2 from the germline V gene are MRHNA and SNTAGT. This CDR3 contains 15 residues. Losses at the gene ends were 5 bases for V and 7 bases for J; bases not matched to a gene: 12. In nucleotides, the CDR3 is TGTGCCAGCAGTCACCGACAGGGTGATTTCAATACGCAGTATTTT. Protein sequence: CASSHRQGDFNTQYF.

V and J are TRBV14 and TRBJ1-5; D not certain. The V end was cut by 0 bases, the J end by 9 bases, with 9 bases between. The CDR3 runs to 13 residues. Germline V lookup: CDR1 SGHDN, CDR2 FVKESK. CDR3 loop: CASSQDDGTPQHF. CDR3 DNA sequence: TGTGCCAGCAGCCAAGACGACGGTACGCCCCAGCATTTT.

CDR3: CASSQDLGHGSFYKTEAFF. CDR3 DNA sequence: TGCGCCAGCAGCCAAGATCTGGGGCACGGCTCCTTCTATAAGACTGAAGCTTTCTTT. The rearrangement uses TRBV4-3 and TRBJ1-1, with D perhaps matching TRBD1 (5 bases). The CDR3 runs 19 residues. Deletions cut 0 bases from V and 5 bases from J, with 25 bases between. CDR1 is LGHNA and CDR2 is YSLEER in the germline V gene.

The V call is TRBV7-9, the J call TRBJ1-1, with D possibly TRBD1 on 5 matching bases. The CDR3 runs 16 residues. V was clipped by 3 bases and J by 1 base, with 15 bases between them. Germline loops: CDR1 SEHNR, CDR2 FQNEAQ (reference sequence). For the CDR3, the DNA is TGTGCCAGCAGCTTTTTAATTACACAGGAGAACACTGAAGCTTTCTTT. Amino acids: CASSFLITQENTEAFF. The full variable domain, completed using reference TRBV7-9 and TRBJ1-1, is DTGVSQNPRHKITKRGQNVTFRCDPISEHNRLYWYRQTLGQGPEFLTYFQNEAQLEKSRLLSDRFSAERPKGSFSTLEIQRTEQGDSAMYLCASSFLITQENTEAFFGQGTRLTVV.

The CDR3 reads CAISEEGITGELFF. CDR3 nucleotide sequence: TGTGCCATCAGTGAGGAGGGGATCACCGGGGAGCTGTTTTTT. The chain links TRBV10-3 to TRBJ2-2; D is possibly TRBD1 or TRBD2 (5 bases each). Trimming removed 2 bases at V and 4 bases at J, with 8 bases between. Germline loops: CDR1 ENHRY, CDR2 SYGVKD. The CDR3 is made up of 14 amino acids.